These T cell receptor beta chains were read from a single sample in a study of blood T cell repertoires in COVID-19. The assay was immunoSEQ multiplex PCR, and TCRdb's table has in-frame clones only and misses some. The sample has roughly 110,000 clones, 71% seen once. The sequencing input was peripheral blood. The receptors were gathered from a human donor with acute or convalescent COVID-19. The donor label of this sample is uncertain. The CDR3 runs from the conserved cysteine through the conserved F or W. A D gene is named only where the DNA matches it firmly. The size field is filled for only some rows; it gives once, few, many or a size class.

v_gene	d_gene	j_gene	abundance	CDR3nt	CDR3aa
TRBV4-1	TRBD1	TRBJ1-5	.	TGCGCCAGCAGCCAAGGGGACAGGGGTCGTCAGCCCCAGCATTTT	CASSQGDRGRQPQHF
TRBV12-3/TRBV12-4	.	TRBJ2-5	many	TGTGCCAGCAGTTATACTAGCCCCCAGACCCAGTACTTC	CASSYTSPQTQYF
TRBV6-4	.	TRBJ1-1	.	TGTGCCAGCAGAAGACAGTCCATGAACACTGAAGCTTTCTTT	CASRRQSMNTEAFF
TRBV2	TRBD1	TRBJ1-2	few	TGTGCCAGCACCAGGGACAGGGATTTCTTTGGCTACACCTTC	CASTRDRDFFGYTF
TRBV5-1	.	TRBJ1-1	.	TGCGCCAGCAGCTTCTCCCGGGGCACTGAAGCTTTCTTT	CASSFSRGTEAFF
TRBV6-5	TRBD1	TRBJ1-6	medium-sized	TGTGCCAGCAGGGAGGACAGGGTGGCTTCACCCCTCCACTTT	CASREDRVASPLHF
TRBV5-5	.	TRBJ1-5	.	TGTGCCAGCAGCTTCGGAGGGAGCAATCAGCCCCAGCATTTT	CASSFGGSNQPQHF
TRBV19	.	TRBJ1-1	.	TGTGCCAGTACCTCGACCACAGGGTGGGCTTTCTTT	CASTSTTGWAFF
TRBV5-4	TRBD1	TRBJ1-3	.	TGTGCCAGCAGCCCCGACCTGACAGGGAGAAACACCATATATTTT	CASSPDLTGRNTIYF
TRBV5-6	TRBD1	TRBJ2-1	few	TGTGCCAGCAGCCGAGCCCGCGCCGGGACAGGGCTTGGTCACAATGAGCAGTTCTTC	CASSRARAGTGLGHNEQFF
TRBV7-6	TRBD2	TRBJ2-5	.	TGTGCCAGCAGCCGAGCGGGGGCAGCCGAAGAGACCCAGTACTTC	CASSRAGAAEETQYF
TRBV19	.	TRBJ2-7	once	TGTGCCAGTACCGGGGGTAGCCTTTATGACGAGCAGTACTTC	CASTGGSLYDEQYF
TRBV5-8	.	TRBJ1-1	.	TGTGCCAGCAGCTTGATTTTGGGGGGACGAAGGAACACTGAAGCTTTCTTT	CASSLILGGRRNTEAFF
TRBV5-1	TRBD2	TRBJ2-2	.	TGCGCCAGCAGCAATCCGGGACTAGCGGGGGGACAAACGAACACCGGGGAGCTGTTTTTT	CASSNPGLAGGQTNTGELFF
TRBV18	TRBD1	TRBJ2-7	.	TGTGCCAGCTCACCGGGCCAGGGGGAATCCTACGAGCAGTACTTC	CASSPGQGESYEQYF
TRBV5-1	TRBD1	TRBJ2-3	few	TGCGCCAGCAGCTTACAGGGGACAGATACGCAGTATTTT	CASSLQGTDTQYF
TRBV7-6	TRBD1	TRBJ1-6	.	TGTGCCAGCAGTCTAGGGACAGGGTCTCATTCACCCCTCCACTTT	CASSLGTGSHSPLHF
TRBV6-5	TRBD1	TRBJ1-2	.	TGTGCCAGCAGCCGTGGACAGGGTAATGGCTACACCTTC	CASSRGQGNGYTF
TRBV4-1	TRBD1	TRBJ2-7	once	TGCGCCAGCAGAAGCATTGGACAGGGGATGGACGAGCAGTACTTC	CASRSIGQGMDEQYF
TRBV6-5	TRBD1	TRBJ1-2	.	TGTGCCAGCAGAGTCCCTGGCCAGGGGGCTGGAGGCTACACCTTC	CASRVPGQGAGGYTF
TRBV12-3/TRBV12-4	.	TRBJ1-2	.	TGTGCCAGCGCCTTCGGGAACTATGGCTACACCTTC	CASAFGNYGYTF
TRBV2	TRBD1	TRBJ1-6	.	TGTGCCAGCACGGTGACAGGGAGGCATTCACCCCTCCACTTT	CASTVTGRHSPLHF
TRBV7-2	.	TRBJ1-2	.	TGTGCCAGCAGCTTAGGGTCGGGGGTGAACTATGGCTACACCTTC	CASSLGSGVNYGYTF
TRBV9	.	TRBJ1-2	.	TGTGCCAGCAGCGGGGGACCTCGGGAGAACTATGGCTACACCTTC	CASSGGPRENYGYTF
TRBV12-3/TRBV12-4	TRBD1	TRBJ1-2	few	TGTGCCAGCAGTCCAGGGACAGCCTATGGCTACACCTTC	CASSPGTAYGYTF
TRBV20-1	.	TRBJ2-3	.	TGCAGTGCTAGCATGACAGATACGCAGTATTTT	CSASMTDTQYF
TRBV4-2	.	TRBJ1-5	few	TGTGCCAGCGGCGGGGCAGGGACGGTGGGGTCTCAGCCCCAGCATTTT	CASGGAGTVGSQPQHF
TRBV7-3	TRBD1	TRBJ2-3	.	TGTGCCAGCAGCCCGGACAGGGGGGACCATAATACGCAGTATTTT	CASSPDRGDHNTQYF
TRBV2	.	TRBJ1-1	.	TGTGCCAGCAGTGAACGCGGGATGAACACTGAAGCTTTCTTT	CASSERGMNTEAFF
TRBV30	.	TRBJ1-6	once	TGTGCCTGGAGTGTACAGGGCAATTCACCCCTCCACTTT	CAWSVQGNSPLHF
TRBV27	.	TRBJ1-6	few	TGTGCCAGCAGTTTAAGTATCCCCGGGCGGGATTCACCCCTCCACTTT	CASSLSIPGRDSPLHF
TRBV19	.	TRBJ2-1	.	TGTGCCAGTACCGATGGAGGGAACGGGCAGTTCTTC	CASTDGGNGQFF
TRBV29-1	.	TRBJ1-2	.	TGCAGCGTTGGCACCGGGAGGTATGGCTACACCTTC	CSVGTGRYGYTF
TRBV19	TRBD1	TRBJ1-6	.	TGTGCCAGTAGTATCCGGACAGGGAATAATTCACCCCTCCACTTT	CASSIRTGNNSPLHF
TRBV6-2/TRBV6-3	TRBD2	TRBJ2-1	.	TGTGCCAGCAGTTCGGGGGGGCGATTCAATGAGCAGTTCTTC	CASSSGGRFNEQFF
TRBV2	.	TRBJ2-3	few	TGTGCCAGCAGTAAGCAATATACAGATACGCAGTATTTT	CASSKQYTDTQYF
TRBV11-2	.	TRBJ1-1	.	TGTGCCAGCAGCTTATCCTCGGTAACTGAAGCTTTCTTT	CASSLSSVTEAFF
TRBV18	.	TRBJ2-7	.	TGTGCCAGCTCACCACTGAGTTCCTCCGAGCAGTACTTC	CASSPLSSSEQYF
TRBV28	.	TRBJ1-1	once	TGTGCCAGCAGTTTAGGTTACGGGGTTTCGAACACTGAAGCTTTCTTT	CASSLGYGVSNTEAFF
TRBV24-1	TRBD1	TRBJ2-1	.	TGTGCCACCAGTGACACCGGGACAGGGCGGGATGAGCAGTTCTTC	CATSDTGTGRDEQFF
TRBV29-1	TRBD1	TRBJ1-2	.	TGCAGCGTTCACGACAGGGGAAAGAAGGGCTACACCTTC	CSVHDRGKKGYTF
TRBV19	.	TRBJ2-5	few	TGTGCCAGTAGTCGGGGTGCCCAAGAGACCCAGTACTTC	CASSRGAQETQYF
TRBV24-1	TRBD1	TRBJ2-2	.	TGTGCCACCACCGGGACAGGGGGTTACACCGGGGAGCTGTTTTTT	CATTGTGGYTGELFF
TRBV14	.	TRBJ1-1	.	TGTGCCAGCAGCCAAGCCAACGGCTTCCGGGTGAACACTGAAGCTTTCTTT	CASSQANGFRVNTEAFF
TRBV28	TRBD2	TRBJ2-1	.	TGTGCCAGCAGTTTATGGTACGCACTAGCGGGGGGGAAATCCTACAATGAGCAGTTCTTC	CASSLWYALAGGKSYNEQFF
TRBV7-3	.	TRBJ1-2	.	TGTGCCAGCAGCGATCTCCGGGGAAGTGGCTACACCTTC	CASSDLRGSGYTF
TRBV5-6	.	TRBJ1-1	.	TGTGCCAGCAGCTTGAAGGCAGGGAGGGCGTTGACTGAAGCTTTCTTT	CASSLKAGRALTEAFF
TRBV5-6	TRBD1	TRBJ1-3	.	TGTGCCAGCAGCTTACGTTCCGGGACAGGGCATGGAAACACCATATATTTT	CASSLRSGTGHGNTIYF
TRBV4-2	TRBD2	TRBJ2-3	.	TGTGCCAGCAGTCGGGGGACTAGCGGTTCCACAGATACGCAGTATTTT	CASSRGTSGSTDTQYF
TRBV5-1	.	TRBJ1-1	many	TGCGCCAGCAGCGCACAGGGAATGAACACTGAAGCTTTCTTT	CASSAQGMNTEAFF
TRBV5-8	.	TRBJ1-3	.	TGTGCCAGCAGCTTGTCGGGACATCCCGCTGGAAACACCATATATTTT	CASSLSGHPAGNTIYF
TRBV7-2	.	TRBJ2-2	few	TGTGCCAGCAGCATAATCTGGGGGGCCGGGGAGCTGTTTTTT	CASSIIWGAGELFF
TRBV19	.	TRBJ1-5	.	TGTGCCAGTAGTATCCCGGGGGGTCATAGCAATCAGCCCCAGCATTTT	CASSIPGGHSNQPQHF